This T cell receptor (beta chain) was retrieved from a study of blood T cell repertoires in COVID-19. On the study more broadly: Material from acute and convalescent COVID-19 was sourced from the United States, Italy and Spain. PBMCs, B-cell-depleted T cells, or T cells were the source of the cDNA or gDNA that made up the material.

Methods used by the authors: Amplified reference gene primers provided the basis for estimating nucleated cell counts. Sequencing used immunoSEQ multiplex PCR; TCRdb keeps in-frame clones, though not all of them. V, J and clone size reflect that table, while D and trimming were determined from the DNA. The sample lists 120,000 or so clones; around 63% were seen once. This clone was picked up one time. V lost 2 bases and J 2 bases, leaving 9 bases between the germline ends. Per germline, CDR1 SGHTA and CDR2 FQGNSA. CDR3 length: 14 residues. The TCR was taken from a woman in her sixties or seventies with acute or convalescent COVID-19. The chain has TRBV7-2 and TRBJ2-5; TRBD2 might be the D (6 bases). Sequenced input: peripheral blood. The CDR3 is CASSLQGGQETQYF. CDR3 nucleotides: TGTGCCAGCAGCTTACAGGGAGGTCAAGAGACCCAGTACTTC.